The 17 T cell receptor beta chains below all came from one sample that was sequenced in a study of identical twins. TCRdb itself ran the 5' RACE reads through MiXCR, one entry per CDR3 protein. This sample yields some 660,000 distinct CDR3 sequences, of which roughly 8% are seen a single time; about 0.98% belongs to the top ten. These data were also filed under a second study, of yellow fever vaccine responses in identical twins.

Sequencing was performed on PBMCs. The source is a woman younger than 35 in good health.

As to this clonotype: A much larger clone sits a single nucleotide away, making a read error possible. V is TRBV20-1 and J is TRBJ2-7; D possibly corresponds to TRBD2 (5 bases). CDR3 length: 12 residues. Germline CDR1 is DFQATT and CDR2 is SNEGSKA (reference sequence). DNA of the CDR3: TGCAGTGCTGAGCGGATACACTACGAGCTGTACTTC. Translating it yields CSAERIHYELYF.

As DNA, the CDR3 is TGCAGTGCTAGCGAAGCCAATGAGCAGTTCTTC. Protein product: CSASEANEQFF. The chain joins TRBV20-1 to TRBJ2-1; D unresolved. The CDR3 totals 11 residues. Trimming took 3 bases from V and 6 from J, leaving 6 bases between them. Germline V gives CDR1 DFQATT, CDR2 SNEGSKA (reference sequence).

This clonotype was seen ten or more times. This rearrangement joins TRBV12-3 or TRBV12-4 to TRBJ2-1; the D gene could be TRBD1 or TRBD2 (5 bases each). The CDR3 consists of 15 residues. Trimming removed 5 bases from V and 8 bases from J, with 19 bases in between. For the CDR3, the DNA is TGTGCCAGCAGTCTCCCTGGGGGTAGGGGAGATGAGCAGTTCTTC. Amino acid sequence: CASSLPGGRGDEQFF.

This clonotype has ten or more counts. V and J are TRBV7-2 and TRBJ2-3; TRBD2 agrees at 12 bases. The length of the CDR3 is 17 residues. From germline, CDR1 is SGHTA and CDR2 FQGNSA. The V segment lost 0 bases and the J segment 5 bases; nucleotides outside the gene matches: 6. In DNA, the CDR3 is TGTGCCAGCAGCTTAGCGCCTAGCGGGGGGGCAAGAGATACGCAGTATTTT. Translating gives CASSLAPSGGARDTQYF.

The chain links TRBV6-4 to TRBJ2-2, with a weak D call TRBD2 (6 bases). Trimming pared 6 bases from V and 7 bases from J, leaving 21 bases between. CDR3 length: 16 residues. Germline CDR1 MRHNA, CDR2 SNTAGT. CDR3 DNA sequence: TGTGCCAGCAGCAGGGACTTCGGAGCTGTTGACGGGGAGCTGTTTTTT. Translating gives CASSRDFGAVDGELFF.

The chain links TRBV5-1 to TRBJ1-3; D not certain. This CDR3 is built from 14 residues. From germline, CDR1 is SGHRS and CDR2 YFSETQ. The V and J ends lost 4 bases and 0 bases respectively, with 8 bases between them. CDR3 region: CASSDEGSGNTIYF. DNA for the CDR3: TGCGCCAGCAGCGACGAGGGCTCTGGAAACACCATATATTTT.

This clonotype showed up just a few times. V and J are TRBV9 and TRBJ2-5; 11 bases match TRBD2. Germline-derived CDR1 and CDR2 are SGDLS and YYNGEE. This CDR3 has 16 residues. Losses at the gene ends were 0 bases for V and 3 bases for J; bases not matched to a gene: 4. CDR3 loop: CASSVGLLAGEETQYF. In nucleotides, the CDR3 is TGTGCCAGCAGCGTAGGATTACTAGCGGGAGAAGAGACCCAGTACTTC.

This clonotype has just a few counts. This chain uses TRBV9 with TRBJ2-3; D might be TRBD2 (6 bases). The CDR3 runs 17 residues. CDR1 SGDLS and CDR2 YYNGEE come from the germline V gene. V was shortened by 0 bases and J by 2 bases, with 16 bases between the two germline ends. The CDR3: CASSVALRGLITDTQYF. The CDR3 DNA reads TGTGCCAGCAGCGTAGCTCTTCGGGGACTCATCACAGATACGCAGTATTTT.

The DNA of the CDR3 is TGTGCCAGCACCTTAGGTCGGGGTTTTCAAGAGACCCAGTACTTC. Amino acid sequence: CASTLGRGFQETQYF. The J gene is TRBJ2-5, the V gene TRBV3-1, with a tentative D call TRBD2 (5 bases). Trimming left V 7 bases short and J 2 bases short, with 17 bases between. Germline CDR1 and CDR2: LGHDT and YNNKEL (reference sequence). This CDR3 contains 15 residues.

This clonotype occurred a few times. The chain employs TRBV29-1 and TRBJ2-5; D remains ambiguous. CDR3 size: 12 residues. Between the trimmed V and J ends, which lost 5 bases and 7 bases, there was a span of 14 bases. Germline V gene sequence: CDR1 SQVTM, CDR2 ANQGSEA. The CDR3, as DNA: TGCAGCGTTACGCGAGTTATGGGGACCCAGTACTTC. Translated: CSVTRVMGTQYF.

This clonotype was recorded many times. The chain joins TRBV10-2 to TRBJ2-7, with 11 bases fitting TRBD2. Trimming cost V 3 bases and J 0 bases; bases outside gene matches: 13. Germline assignment: CDR1 WSHSY and CDR2 SAAADI. This CDR3 has 19 amino acids. CDR3 residues: CASSDTSGGFLRVSYEQYF. In DNA form, the CDR3 reads TGCGCCAGCAGTGACACTAGCGGGGGTTTCTTACGAGTCTCCTACGAGCAGTACTTC.

This clonotype occurred many times. The chain links TRBV12-3 or TRBV12-4 to TRBJ2-7; D is possibly TRBD1 or TRBD2 (6 bases each). Trimming removed 3 bases at V and 5 bases at J, with 11 bases between. The CDR3 contains 13 residues. This CDR3 reads CASSLRGVNEQYF. CDR3 bases: TGTGCCAGCAGTTTGAGGGGGGTCAACGAGCAGTACTTC.

In its sample, this clonotype was seen many times. The rearrangement uses TRBV29-1 and TRBJ2-3; 7 bases align to TRBD2. After removal of 3 bases from V and 6 bases from J, the junction contained 3 bases not matched to a gene. CDR1 is SQVTM, CDR2 ANQGSEA, per germline. The length of the CDR3 is 12 residues. The CDR3 region is CSVEGGEDTQYF. CDR3 bases: TGCAGCGTTGAGGGGGGGGAGGATACGCAGTATTTT.

The chain couples TRBV5-6 to TRBJ2-7; D is possibly TRBD2 (6 bases). Germline CDR1 SGHDT, CDR2 YYEEEE. There are 13 residues in the CDR3. Trimming left V 6 bases short and J 3 bases short, with 13 bases between. The CDR3 DNA is TGTGCCAGCACCTGGCGGGGAAGCTACGAGCAGTACTTC. Translating it yields CASTWRGSYEQYF.

This clonotype has a handful of counts. The chain carries TRBV24-1 and TRBJ1-2; 9 bases fit TRBD1. CDR1 and CDR2 from the germline V gene are KGHDR and SFDVKD. V trimming: 3 bases; J trimming: 5 bases; junction bases outside the gene matches: 3. CDR3 length: 14 residues. Written as DNA, the CDR3 is TGTGCCACCAGTGATCCGACAGGGGGATATGGCTACACCTTC. Translating it yields CATSDPTGGYGYTF.

This clonotype was counted many times. The chain joins TRBV29-1 to TRBJ2-5; D is ambiguous. The CDR3 runs 12 residues. Trimming shortened V by 4 bases and J by 3 bases, and 9 bases separated the two germline ends. Germline CDR1 SQVTM, CDR2 ANQGSEA. The CDR3 here is CSVVGSEETQYF. DNA of the CDR3: TGCAGCGTTGTGGGCAGCGAAGAGACCCAGTACTTC.

This clonotype was seen many times. The V gene is TRBV4-3, the J gene TRBJ2-1; 7 positions match TRBD2. CDR3 length: 16 residues. Losses at the gene ends were 0 bases for V and 4 bases for J; bases not matched to a gene: 6. Germline loops: CDR1 LGHNA, CDR2 YSLEER. The CDR3 nucleotides read TGCGCCAGCAGCCAAGACCTACTAGCGTCATACAATGAGCAGTTCTTC. This encodes CASSQDLLASYNEQFF.